The clone carrying this T cell receptor beta chain showed up just once. Repertoires were generated with immunoSEQ multiplex PCR, while TCRdb's copy carries only in-frame clones and drops some. The sample yields 40,000 to 60,000 clones, approximately 92% seen once. This specimen comes from a study of T cell changes during pregnancy in multiple sclerosis. The V end lost 3 bases, the J end lost 10 bases, and 13 bases lay between the germline ends. Germline assignment: CDR1 ENHRY and CDR2 SYGVKD. This CDR3 has 13 amino acids. The chain has TRBV10-3 and TRBJ2-1; D is perhaps TRBD2 (6 bases). Here the sequenced sample was CD4+ T cells from peripheral blood mononuclear cells, taken after pregnancy. This TCR was sampled from a female donor with multiple sclerosis, enrolled in a pregnancy study. CDR3 sequence (DNA): TGTGCCATCAGTGATTTAGCGGTGCGAGAGCAGTTCTTC. This encodes CAISDLAVREQFF.